This TCR beta chain was identified in a study of cytomegalovirus exposure and HLA in healthy donors. General study points: Later, an analysis found that common viral pathogens appeared to be linked with several of the most significant clusters.

This clone turned up a few times. Its matching antigen is unknown. The CDR3 contains 16 residues. From germline, CDR1 is LGHNA and CDR2 YNFKEQ. V gave up 0 bases and J gave up 0 bases, with 11 bases separating them. This PCR relied on a set of 60 Vbeta primers and 13 Jbeta primers. The method was immunoSEQ multiplex PCR; TCRdb's version includes in-frame clones alone and lacks a portion of them. The sample contains approximately 33,000 clones, nearly 55% of which appear only once. This chain uses TRBV4-2 with TRBJ1-2; D is unresolved. Source material: PBMCs. This sequence originates from a woman aged 40 to 50 in good health and CMV-seropositive. This CDR3 is CASSQEGPGTNYGYTF. In DNA, the CDR3 is TGTGCCAGCAGCCAAGAAGGTCCGGGTACTAACTATGGCTACACCTTC.